What follows are 18 T cell receptor beta chains derived from one specimen sequenced in a study of T-cell reconstitution after alpha-beta-depleted transplantation in children. Preparing the TCRbeta library involved the use of unique molecular identifiers. MiXCR, run by TCRdb on the PCR reads, gives a single entry per CDR3 protein. The sample holds 240,000 or so distinct CDR3 sequences; more than 10% are singletons and the top ten take 2% to 3%. The sequencing here drew on PBMCs from the stem cell graft donor, taken from the stem cell graft. All receptors derive from a human donor who donated a stem cell graft to a child with acute lymphoblastic leukemia.

This clonotype was observed a handful of times. The chain uses TRBV7-9 and TRBJ2-1; a possible D gene is TRBD1 (6 bases). Deletions cut 4 bases from V and 7 bases from J, with 11 bases between. The germline V gene encodes CDR1 SEHNR and CDR2 FQNEAQ (reference sequence). This CDR3 comprises 13 residues. Here the CDR3 reads CASSSLGGNEQFF. CDR3 sequence (DNA): TGTGCCAGCAGCTCCCTAGGGGGAAATGAGCAGTTCTTC.

This clonotype was observed a handful of times. The rearrangement links TRBV20-1 to TRBJ2-5, with TRBD2 identical over 12 bases. Germline V lookup: CDR1 DFQATT, CDR2 SNEGSKA (reference sequence). The CDR3 runs 15 residues. The V segment lost 2 bases and the J segment 4 bases; nucleotides outside the gene matches: 5. The CDR3 nucleotides are TGCAGTGCTAGATCTAGCGGGGGGGCCTTAGAGACCCAGTACTTC. This sequence encodes CSARSSGGALETQYF.

This chain links TRBV19 with TRBJ1-1, with a tentative D call TRBD1 (5 bases). CDR3 length: 14 amino acids. Germline V lookup: CDR1 LNHDA, CDR2 SQIVND (reference sequence). The germline V and J ends were trimmed by 8 bases and 4 bases, with 17 bases remaining between them. CDR3 in DNA: TGTGCCAGTCAAATGGGGGAAGGGAGCACTGAAGCTTTCTTT. Translated, it gives CASQMGEGSTEAFF. Complete variable domain (other parts from reference TRBV19 and TRBJ1-1): DGGITQSPKYLFRKEGQNVTLSCEQNLNHDAMYWYRQDPGQGLRLIYYSQIVNDFQKGDIAEGYSVSREKKESFPLTVTSAQKNPTAFYLCASQMGEGSTEAFFGQGTRLTVV.

J is TRBJ2-7 and V is TRBV4-2; D not resolved. The CDR3 loop spans 15 amino acids. V was pared by 0 bases and J by 0 bases, with 9 bases between. Germline lookup yields CDR1 LGHNA and CDR2 YNFKEQ. CDR3: CASSQERTSSYEQYF. DNA for the CDR3: TGTGCCAGCAGCCAAGAGCGTACCTCCTCCTACGAGCAGTACTTC.

At least ten counts were recorded for this clonotype. V usage is TRBV20-1 and J usage is TRBJ2-1; TRBD2 aligns across 11 bases. V trimming: 5 bases; J trimming: 4 bases; junction bases outside the gene matches: 7. This CDR3 contains 15 residues. The germline V gene has CDR1 DFQATT and CDR2 SNEGSKA (reference sequence). The CDR3: CSAHSRLAGYNEQFF. The CDR3 DNA is TGCAGTGCTCACAGTAGACTAGCGGGATACAATGAGCAGTTCTTC.

This clonotype was counted at least ten times. The CDR3 DNA reads TGTGCCAGCAGTTCGGGACAGGGCCGTACTTATGGCTACACCTTC. Its translation: CASSSGQGRTYGYTF. V is TRBV12-3 or TRBV12-4 and J is TRBJ1-2, with 9 nucleotides matching TRBD1. V shed 4 bases, J shed 5 bases, and the junction held 8 bases outside the gene matches. This CDR3 region has 15 residues.

This clonotype was seen many times. The chain carries TRBV7-7 and TRBJ1-5; 9 bases fit TRBD1. The CDR3 consists of 13 residues. J gave up 6 bases and V 3 bases, and 0 bases lay outside the gene matches. Germline lookup yields CDR1 SSHAT and CDR2 FNYEAQ (reference sequence). CDR3 DNA sequence: TGTGCCAGCAGCTTGGACAGGGGTCAGCCCCAGCATTTT. It specifies CASSLDRGQPQHF.

The chain is built from TRBV5-1 and TRBJ2-3; 10 bases fit TRBD1. CDR1 is SGHRS and CDR2 is YFSETQ in the germline V gene. This CDR3 has 16 amino acids. V shed 9 bases, J shed 4 bases, and the junction held 14 bases outside the gene matches. The CDR3 spells CATTPGQGSRADTQYF. The CDR3 bases are TGCGCCACCACTCCGGGACAGGGGTCGCGGGCAGATACGCAGTATTTT.

This clonotype was seen many times. The chain couples TRBV4-3 to TRBJ2-1; D not resolved. In germline, CDR1 is LGHNA, CDR2 YSLEER. The V and J ends lost 4 bases and 9 bases respectively, with 16 bases between them. CDR3 length equals 14 residues. The CDR3 loop is CASSLHRRVSEQFF. CDR3 DNA: TGCGCCAGCAGCCTGCACCGACGCGTTTCTGAGCAGTTCTTC.

This clonotype was observed at least ten times. The chain joins TRBV4-3 to TRBJ1-1; D is undetermined. The CDR3 runs to 14 residues. Trimming removed 2 bases from V and 2 bases from J, with 9 bases in between. Germline-derived CDR1 and CDR2 are LGHNA and YSLEER. The CDR3 region is CASSQLQANTEAFF. CDR3 bases: TGCGCCAGCAGCCAATTACAAGCAAACACTGAAGCTTTCTTT.

As concerns this clonotype: Just one base apart from a much larger clone, this may be a read error. The chain has TRBV20-1 and TRBJ2-1, with D unresolved. This CDR3 region has 10 residues. Germline V gene lookup returns CDR1 DFQATT and CDR2 SNEGSKA (reference sequence). This CDR3 reads CSAELVEHFF. The CDR3 region has the DNA TGCAGTGCCGAACTGGTGGAGCATTTCTTC.

This clonotype was seen a handful of times. V is TRBV28 and J is TRBJ2-1; D gene ambiguous. From germline, CDR1 is MDHEN and CDR2 SYDVKM. CDR3 length: 12 residues. V gave up 5 bases and J gave up 5 bases, with 7 bases separating them. The CDR3 DNA is TGTGCCAGCAGTATACTACACAATGAGCAGTTCTTC. Translation: CASSILHNEQFF. The full variable domain, with the rest looked up from reference TRBV28 and TRBJ2-1, is DVKVTQSSRYLVKRTGEKVFLECVQDMDHENMFWYRQDPGLGLRLIYFSYDVKMKEKGDIPEGYSVSREKKERFSLILESASTNQTSMYLCASSILHNEQFFGPGTRLTVL.

This clonotype showed up many times. This rearrangement joins TRBV20-1 to TRBJ2-1, with 7 bases aligning to TRBD1. CDR1 is DFQATT, CDR2 SNEGSKA, per germline (reference sequence). The CDR3 runs to 15 residues. V shed 0 bases and J 12 bases; nucleotides not matched to a gene: 14. CDR3 bases: TGCAGTGCTAGAGAGCAATGGGACAGCTCCCCGTGGCAGTTCTTC. It translates to CSAREQWDSSPWQFF.

The table lists this clonotype with many counts. The chain joins TRBV6-5 to TRBJ2-3; 7 bases map to TRBD2. This CDR3 has 16 residues. Germline V gives CDR1 MNHEY, CDR2 SVGAGI. Trimming removed 4 bases from V and 4 bases from J; junction bases left unmatched: 11. The CDR3 reads CASSSPRGGRPDTQYF. The CDR3 bases are TGTGCCAGCAGTTCCCCTCGGGGAGGGCGGCCAGATACGCAGTATTTT.

The rearrangement joins TRBV28 to TRBJ1-5; D unclear. V was clipped by 3 bases and J by 7 bases, with 19 bases between them. Germline CDR1 MDHEN, CDR2 SYDVKM. The CDR3 contains 16 residues. The CDR3 sequence is CASSLAPGIRKQPQHF. As DNA, the CDR3 is TGTGCCAGCAGTTTGGCCCCCGGGATACGGAAGCAGCCCCAGCATTTT.

The J gene is TRBJ1-2, the V gene TRBV15, with unresolved D. Germline CDR1 LNHNV, CDR2 YYDKDF (reference sequence). The V end was cut by 4 bases, the J end by 4 bases, with 19 bases between. The length of the CDR3 is 16 residues. The CDR3 reads CATSKAHYPVFYGYTF. The CDR3, as DNA: TGTGCCACCAGCAAAGCCCATTACCCGGTTTTCTATGGCTACACCTTC.

This clonotype was seen repeatedly, ten times or more. V is TRBV6-5 and J is TRBJ2-5; TRBD2 agrees at 7 bases. The CDR3 runs 15 residues. CDR1 is MNHEY and CDR2 is SVGAGI in the germline V gene. With 2 bases clipped from V and 1 base from J, the junction kept 4 bases outside the gene matches. In DNA form, the CDR3 reads TGTGCCAGCAGTTACAGCCTAGCGGTCCAAGAGACCCAGTACTTC. It translates to CASSYSLAVQETQYF.

This clonotype was detected many times. The V and J genes are TRBV14 and TRBJ2-1; possible D gene TRBD1, 6 bases. Germline CDR1 SGHDN, CDR2 FVKESK. V was cut by 4 bases and J by 1 base, with 11 bases left in between. This CDR3 has 15 amino acids. The DNA for the CDR3 is TGTGCCAGCAGCCGATCACAGGGTTCCTACAATGAGCAGTTCTTC. Amino acid sequence: CASSRSQGSYNEQFF.